These 4 T cell receptor beta chains were sequenced from one sample in a study of CD8+CD57+ T cells in acquired aplastic anemia. CD8+CD57+ cell expansion had been shown by flow cytometry in patients chosen for sequencing. Using genomic DNA as the template, TCR beta VDJ and CDR3 profiling was carried out. TCRdb re-called the reads through MiXCR, storing one row per CDR3 protein. This sample has about 290,000 distinct CDR3 sequences; approximately 58% occur once, and the top ten carry around 1.3%. Sequencing used sorted CD4+, CD8+, or CD8+CD57+ T cells (not recorded which) from PBMCs. The receptor source for this set is a human donor with aplastic anemia.

This clonotype was detected ten times or more. J is TRBJ2-7 and V is TRBV6-5, with D tentatively TRBD2 (6 bases). Trimming stripped 7 bases from V and 6 bases from J, with 22 bases between. Per germline, CDR1 MNHEY and CDR2 SVGAGI. This CDR3 contains 15 residues. Here the CDR3 DNA reads TGTGCCAGCACAACCCGGGGTGGGGGGTTGATCGAGCAGTACTTC. Translated, it gives CASTTRGGGLIEQYF.

This clonotype has a handful of counts. With a much larger clone just one base away, this may be a read error. The CDR3 nucleotides are TGCGCCAGCAGCCAGATACTAGCGGTAGGAAGGGGGGAGCTGTTTTTT. Amino acid sequence: CASSQILAVGRGELFF. The V and J genes are TRBV4-1 and TRBJ2-2, with 8 bases matching TRBD2. J gave up 8 bases and V 3 bases, and 11 bases lay outside the gene matches. Germline CDR1 is MGHRA and CDR2 is YSYEKL. The CDR3 covers 16 residues.

This rearrangement joins TRBV7-7 to TRBJ1-6; D unresolved. This CDR3 spans 14 amino acids. Germline loops: CDR1 SSHAT, CDR2 FNYEAQ (reference sequence). Trimming took 3 bases from V and 4 from J, leaving 7 bases between them. CDR3 DNA: TGTGCCAGCAGCTTGGGGAATTATAATTCACCCCTCCACTTT. Residues: CASSLGNYNSPLHF.

The chain carries TRBV7-9 and TRBJ2-1; 9 bases are shared with TRBD2. The CDR3 extends over 15 amino acids. Germline V lookup: CDR1 SEHNR, CDR2 FQNEAQ (reference sequence). The V and J ends lost 5 bases and 13 bases, in that order; junction bases with no gene match: 15. CDR3 nucleotide sequence: TGTGCCAGCAGCCCAGTGGGGTCTAGCGGGAACACTCAGTTCTTC. It translates to CASSPVGSSGNTQFF. The full variable domain, with the rest looked up from reference TRBV7-9 and TRBJ2-1, is DTGVSQNPRHKITKRGQNVTFRCDPISEHNRLYWYRQTLGQGPEFLTYFQNEAQLEKSRLLSDRFSAERPKGSFSTLEIQRTEQGDSAMYLCASSPVGSSGNTQFFGPGTRLTVL.